The 22 T cell receptor beta chains below were found in one sample sequenced in a study of cytomegalovirus exposure and HLA in healthy donors. The PCR ran on 60 Vbeta and 13 Jbeta primers. Repertoires were generated with immunoSEQ multiplex PCR, while TCRdb's copy carries only in-frame clones and drops some. The repertoire holds approximately 150,000 clones, around 79% seen once, with around 2.4% in the top ten. Sequencing input: PBMCs. Receptor source: a female donor in good health and CMV-seronegative.

This chain uses TRBV11-2 with TRBJ2-7; 7 bases fit TRBD2. V trimming: 5 bases; J trimming: 4 bases; junction bases outside the gene matches: 14. CDR1 is SGHAT, CDR2 FQNNGV, per germline. CDR3 length: 16 residues. CDR3 sequence: CASSQRQGGWTYEQYF. CDR3 DNA: TGTGCCAGCAGCCAACGCCAGGGAGGGTGGACGTACGAGCAGTACTTC.

The chain joins TRBV6-1 to TRBJ1-5; D unresolved. V shed 7 bases and J shed 6 bases, with 13 bases lying between them. This CDR3 spans 13 amino acids. The germline gives CDR1 MNHNS, CDR2 SASEGT. The CDR3 here is CASMRGWGQPQHF. The CDR3 bases are TGTGCCAGCATGCGGGGTTGGGGTCAGCCCCAGCATTTT.

This chain uses TRBV7-3 with TRBJ1-1; D is uncertain. V gave up 3 bases and J gave up 0 bases, with 11 bases separating them. Germline CDR1 SGHTA, CDR2 FQGTGA. This CDR3 spans 15 amino acids. CDR3 DNA: TGTGCCAGCAGCTTTGTACCAGGCCTGAACACTGAAGCTTTCTTT. Translating gives CASSFVPGLNTEAFF. Full variable domain (outside the CDR3, taken from reference TRBV7-3 and TRBJ1-1): GAGVSQTPSNKVTEKGKYVELRCDPISGHTALYWYRQSLGQGPEFLIYFQGTGAADDSGLPNDRFFAVRPEGSVSTLKIQRTERGDSAVYLCASSFVPGLNTEAFFGQGTRLTVV.

The chain is built from TRBV18 and TRBJ1-3; possibly TRBD1 for D (5 bases). Germline loops: CDR1 KGHSH, CDR2 LQKENI. The CDR3 has 14 residues. V gave up 5 bases and J gave up 3 bases, with 11 bases separating them. CDR3 nucleotides: TGTGCCAGCTCAGCCGAAAGGGGTGGAAACACCATATATTTT. Its protein is CASSAERGGNTIYF.

J is TRBJ1-2 and V is TRBV11-1, with TRBD1 identical over 12 bases. This CDR3 has 15 residues. Germline V lookup: CDR1 SGHAT, CDR2 FQDESV (reference sequence). Losses at the gene ends were 3 bases for V and 7 bases for J; bases not matched to a gene: 6. The CDR3 reads CASSFPGQGAPGYTF. Written as DNA, the CDR3 is TGTGCCAGCAGCTTTCCGGGACAGGGGGCGCCTGGCTACACCTTC.

V is TRBV9 and J is TRBJ2-3; 8 bases fit TRBD2. The J segment lost 1 base and the V segment lost 0 bases, leaving 1 base of the junction unmatched. Germline V gene sequence: CDR1 SGDLS, CDR2 YYNGEE. This CDR3 is built from 15 residues. The CDR3 loop reads CASSVAGGRTDTQYF. The CDR3 DNA follows: TGTGCCAGCAGCGTAGCGGGGGGGCGCACAGATACGCAGTATTTT.

The chain has TRBV27 and TRBJ2-7; 8 nucleotides line up with TRBD1. This CDR3 comprises 13 residues. In germline, CDR1 is MNHEY, CDR2 SMNVEV (reference sequence). With 8 bases clipped from V and 2 bases from J, the junction kept 5 bases outside the gene matches. CDR3 coding DNA: TGTGCCAGCGGGAGACAGGGGACCTACGAGCAGTACTTC. It specifies CASGRQGTYEQYF.

The chain is built from TRBV29-1 and TRBJ1-2; D ambiguous. The V end was cut by 4 bases, the J end by 2 bases, with 11 bases between. Germline CDR1 and CDR2: SQVTM and ANQGSEA. This CDR3 contains 13 residues. The CDR3 region is CSVGLSRNYGYTF. CDR3 DNA: TGCAGCGTTGGACTTTCCCGAAACTATGGCTACACCTTC.

V usage is TRBV4-2 and J usage is TRBJ1-4; the match to TRBD1 covers 9 bases. The CDR3 is 15 residues long. Germline V gives CDR1 LGHNA, CDR2 YNFKEQ. After removal of 3 bases from V and 8 bases from J, the junction contained 7 bases not matched to a gene. CDR3 sequence: CASSHPTGGREKLFF. The CDR3 DNA sequence: TGTGCCAGCAGCCACCCCACAGGGGGCCGAGAAAAACTGTTTTTT.

The CDR3 spells CASSFTGTRGYTF. DNA of the CDR3: TGTGCCAGCAGCTTTACAGGGACCAGGGGCTACACCTTC. This chain links TRBV11-2 with TRBJ1-2; perhaps TRBD1 as D (6 bases). There are 13 residues in the CDR3. Germline V gene data show CDR1 as SGHAT and CDR2 as FQNNGV. Trimming cost V 3 bases and J 8 bases, with 13 bases left between them.

The chain recombines TRBV14 with TRBJ1-1, with 8 bases lining up with TRBD1. Germline values: CDR1 SGHDN, CDR2 FVKESK. V lost 0 bases to trimming and J lost 2 bases; unmatched junction nucleotides: 17. CDR3 size: 20 residues. CDR3 sequence (DNA): TGTGCCAGCAGCCAAGATAAACTCCGGACAGGGCTAGTGACCAACACTGAAGCTTTCTTT. This gives the protein CASSQDKLRTGLVTNTEAFF.

The chain recombines TRBV4-3 with TRBJ2-7, with D possibly matching TRBD2 (5 bases). The CDR3 spans 15 residues. Per germline, CDR1 LGHNA and CDR2 YSLEER. Deletions cut 2 bases from V and 3 bases from J, with 14 bases between. Written as DNA, the CDR3 is TGCGCCAGCAGCCAAAGCACGGGGTTGAACTACGAGCAGTACTTC. Protein sequence: CASSQSTGLNYEQYF.

The V and J genes are TRBV9 and TRBJ1-6; 7 nucleotides match TRBD1. Unmatched junction bases numbered 10, after V lost 3 bases and J lost 10 bases. Germline lookup yields CDR1 SGDLS and CDR2 YYNGEE. The CDR3 is made up of 15 amino acids. CDR3 sequence reads: CASSALTGRASPLHF. In DNA, the CDR3 is TGTGCCAGCAGCGCCTTGACAGGGCGAGCGTCACCCCTCCACTTT. Complete variable domain (other parts from reference TRBV9 and TRBJ1-6): DSGVTQTPKHLITATGQRVTLRCSPRSGDLSVYWYQQSLDQGLQFLIQYYNGEERAKGNILERFSAQQFPDLHSELNLSSLELGDSALYFCASSALTGRASPLHFGNGTRLTVT.

This clone showed up just a few times. The CDR3 nucleotides are TGTGCCGTCCAAGAGCGGAACCAAAACACCGGGGAGCTGTTTTTT. This encodes CAVQERNQNTGELFF. The rearrangement uses TRBV5-4 and TRBJ2-2; TRBD2 is a possible D gene (5 bases). Looked up from germline, CDR1 is SGHNT and CDR2 is YYREEE (reference sequence). The length of the CDR3 is 15 residues. The V and J ends lost 10 bases and 2 bases respectively, with 18 bases between them. Combining the CDR3 with reference TRBV5-4 and TRBJ2-2 gives the whole variable domain ETGVTQSPTHLIKTRGQQVTLRCSSQSGHNTVSWYQQALGQGPQFIFQYYREEENGRGNFPPRFSGLQFPNYSSELNVNALELDDSALYLCAVQERNQNTGELFFGEGSRLTVL.

Concerning this clone: The junction does not match germline at one end; this may be a read error. V usage is TRBV7-9 and J usage is TRBJ1-6; D may be TRBD1 (5 bases). CDR1 and CDR2 (germline): SEHNR, FQNEAQ (reference sequence). This CDR3 spans 15 amino acids. CDR3 coding DNA: TGTTCCAGCAGCTTAGCTTCTAACAGGAATTCACCCCTCCACTTT. Its translation: CSSSLASNRNSPLHF.

This chain links TRBV30 with TRBJ2-1; 9 bases match TRBD1. Germline CDR1 is GTSNPN and CDR2 is SVGIG (reference sequence). V trimming: 8 bases; J trimming: 7 bases; junction bases outside the gene matches: 9. The CDR3 is 13 residues long. DNA for the CDR3: TGTGCCAGCCACAGGGGGCAATCGAATGAGCAGTTCTTC. Amino acids: CASHRGQSNEQFF.

The chain employs TRBV28 and TRBJ1-1; D remains ambiguous. Per germline, CDR1 MDHEN and CDR2 SYDVKM. Trimming took off 1 base at V and 10 bases at J, with 10 bases between the two ends. The CDR3 totals 12 residues. In nucleotides, the CDR3 is TGTGCCAGCAGTTTATTAACCCCAGGAGCTTTCTTT. It translates to CASSLLTPGAFF.

There are many counts of this clone. The V and J genes are TRBV4-3 and TRBJ2-1; TRBD2 matches 12 bases. Germline CDR1 is LGHNA and CDR2 is YSLEER. V gave up 1 base and J gave up 5 bases; unmatched junction bases: 9. The CDR3 totals 18 residues. The CDR3 coding sequence is TGCGCCAGCAGCCAAGGCTACCGACTAGCGGGGGCCAACAATGAGCAGTTCTTC. This codes for CASSQGYRLAGANNEQFF.

The gene calls are TRBV27 and TRBJ2-7; possible D gene TRBD2, 6 bases. Germline V lookup: CDR1 MNHEY, CDR2 SMNVEV (reference sequence). The CDR3 is 13 amino acids. The ends were cut back, 2 bases at V and 3 bases at J, with 8 bases in the middle. The chain's CDR3 is CASSLGAGYEQYF. The DNA for the CDR3 is TGTGCCAGCAGTTTAGGAGCGGGCTACGAGCAGTACTTC.

This clone turned up a few times. The J gene is TRBJ2-2, the V gene TRBV7-9; TRBD2 agrees at 15 bases. There are 19 residues in the CDR3. The ends lost 5 bases at V and 3 bases at J; junction bases unmatched: 10. CDR1 SEHNR and CDR2 FQNEAQ come from the germline V gene (reference sequence). The CDR3 DNA is TGTGCCAGCAGCCCCCGGGGACTAGCGGGAGGTGGAGACACCGGGGAGCTGTTTTTT. Translation: CASSPRGLAGGGDTGELFF.

V and J are TRBV11-2 and TRBJ1-3; TRBD1 might be the D (5 bases). V lost 5 bases and J 3 bases, leaving 8 bases between the germline ends. Per germline, CDR1 SGHAT and CDR2 FQNNGV. This CDR3 comprises 13 residues. The DNA for the CDR3 is TGTGCCAGCAGCAGGGGATATGGAAACACCATATATTTT. Its protein is CASSRGYGNTIYF.

With respect to this clone: One end of the junction does not line up with germline, which may come from a read error. This chain connects TRBV7-7 to TRBJ2-1; 8 bases match TRBD2. The germline gives CDR1 SSHAT, CDR2 FNYEAQ (reference sequence). This CDR3 spans 18 amino acids. CDR3 protein: CASSLSQPTGTSHNEQFF. The CDR3 nucleotides are TGTGCTAGCAGCTTAAGTCAGCCTACCGGGACTAGTCACAATGAGCAGTTCTTC.